This T cell receptor (beta chain) was identified in a study of T-cell memory formation after mild COVID-19. About the research overall: For the most part, TCR clusters were specific to one donor.

This clonotype was found a few times. Its matching antigen is unknown. Study observations and caveats: Second-wave clones with a day 37 peak had unconfirmed SARS-CoV-2 specificity. For contracting clones, CD4+ ones sat mainly in CM and EM, CD8+ in EMRA.

The CDR3 is made up of 15 amino acids. Germline V gene lookup returns CDR1 MNHEY and CDR2 SVGEGT. Germline trimming cut 7 bases from V and 9 bases from J; bases unmatched to any gene: 10. TCRdb fed the 5' RACE reads into MiXCR, producing one record per CDR3 protein. The sample lists 380,000 or so distinct CDR3 sequences, roughly 13% occurring once. The V call is TRBV6-2 or TRBV6-3, the J call TRBJ1-6, with 9 nucleotides matching TRBD1. This TCR was sampled from a man between 18 and 29 years old who had mild COVID-19 (a few samples of this study predate the infection). Cell type and time point are not known. The sequencing input was PBMCs or a T cell subset sorted from them (not recorded which). The CDR3 DNA is TGTGCCAGCAAGGTGTCCGGACAGGGGTTTTCACCCCTCCACTTT. This gives the protein CASKVSGQGFSPLHF.